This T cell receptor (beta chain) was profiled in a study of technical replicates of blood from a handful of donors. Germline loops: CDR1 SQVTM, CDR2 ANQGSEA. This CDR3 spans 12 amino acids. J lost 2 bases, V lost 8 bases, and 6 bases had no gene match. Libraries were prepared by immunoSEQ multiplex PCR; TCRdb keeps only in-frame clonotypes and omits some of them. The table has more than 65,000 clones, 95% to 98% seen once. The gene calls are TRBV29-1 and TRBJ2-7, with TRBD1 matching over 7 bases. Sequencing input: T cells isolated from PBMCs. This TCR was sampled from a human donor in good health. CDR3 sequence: CSTQGLTYEQYF. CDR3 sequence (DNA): TGCAGCACACAGGGGCTAACCTACGAGCAGTACTTC.